This T cell receptor beta chain was captured in a study of T cell responses to AZD1222 COVID-19 vaccine (dated by TCRdb to the early 2020s). About the study as a whole: A total of about 240 trial participants underwent TCR sequencing, of whom 207 received two doses of AZD1222 and 26 received two doses of the MenACWY control vaccine. Trial participants were enrolled into age subgroups of 18-55, 56-69 and 70-plus years, which contained around 140, 26 and 57 TCR-sequenced participants, respectively.

The sample's time point label, decoded: about 28 days (+/-7) after the second vaccine dose. Because spike-specific TCR depth and breadth did not differ between the two schedules, AZD1222 recipients who got a second dose at roughly 4 weeks were pooled with those who got a second dose at roughly 12 weeks. Vaccinee samples were obtained from the UK trials COV001 and COV002, which included a single-blind randomized controlled phase 2/3 trial of AZD1222 (ChAdOx1 nCoV-19) in healthy adults. For TCRbeta chain sequencing, PBMC samples from trial participants were taken at day 0 and at day 28 after the second dose. Broader findings and caveats from the paper: Reportedly, close to half of the unique spike-specific TCRs recognized epitopes lying outside the regions that are mutated in the B.1.351 and B.1.1.7 variants. The 56-69-year group was small, and its depth increase did not reach significance, likely because of low power. Conclusions about previously exposed vaccinees were limited because only a handful of AZD1222 recipients were SARS-CoV-2 seropositive at baseline. CD4 TCRs associated with the vaccine covered the entire spike protein, and the dominant responses were in regions 160-218 and 743-854. Spike-specific TCR breadth and depth rose significantly after two AZD1222 doses compared with day 0 and with MenACWY recipients. No day 14 peak-response samples were available, so repertoires were characterized only after the peak T cell response. Participants were mostly white British, with more females than males. The authors suggested clonal diversity may have been underestimated.

The CDR3 regions of human TCRbeta chains were analyzed by immunosequencing. The study's processing was this. TCRs in the repertoires were matched against a reference library of SARS-CoV-2-specific TCRs that had been generated with the MIRA antigen-specificity platform. Breadth meant the fraction of unique TCRs that were SARS-CoV-2-associated, whereas depth meant the fraction of total T cells that were SARS-CoV-2-associated. Using the MIRA data, every spike-specific TCR was mapped to the spike region that the TCR reacted to and assigned to either a CD4 or a CD8 class. Log10-transformed breadth and depth values were compared by one-way ANOVA with Sidak's multiple comparisons tests. Imported from immuneACCESS, the table was reduced by TCRdb to in-frame sequences with V and J called. These copies leave out some clones; in studies compared against another copy, an unresolved V gene accounts for under half, and the cause of the remainder is not known. The V and J calls and the clone size are those of that table, but D and trimming were determined from the DNA. The sample includes around 180,000 clones, with 94% observed a single time. The ten largest clonotypes hold 1.6% of the sample.

Concerning this clone itself: Its antigen is not yet known. Qualities for individual bases were not recorded, and no much larger clone is one base off.

Inclusive of the bounding cysteine and phenylalanine, the CDR3 is 17 residues long. Here the CDR3 DNA is all that survives: 51 bases in frame from base 1. CDR1 is given as SGHTA and CDR2 as FQGNSA, both from the germline V gene. V gives up 3 bases and J gives up 0 bases, and the segment between their germline ends measures 15 bases. The V and J segments used are TRBV7-2 and TRBJ1-3; the best D guess is TRBD1, with 5 bases matching. This sample comprised peripheral blood, obtained 28 days after the second AZD1222 dose. The TCR was taken from an adult who received the AZD1222 COVID-19 vaccine. Read as DNA, the sequence is TGTGCCAGCAGCTTCACCGGAGGGCAGGGCTCTGGAAACACCATATATTTT. Its product reads: CASSFTGGQGSGNTIYF.